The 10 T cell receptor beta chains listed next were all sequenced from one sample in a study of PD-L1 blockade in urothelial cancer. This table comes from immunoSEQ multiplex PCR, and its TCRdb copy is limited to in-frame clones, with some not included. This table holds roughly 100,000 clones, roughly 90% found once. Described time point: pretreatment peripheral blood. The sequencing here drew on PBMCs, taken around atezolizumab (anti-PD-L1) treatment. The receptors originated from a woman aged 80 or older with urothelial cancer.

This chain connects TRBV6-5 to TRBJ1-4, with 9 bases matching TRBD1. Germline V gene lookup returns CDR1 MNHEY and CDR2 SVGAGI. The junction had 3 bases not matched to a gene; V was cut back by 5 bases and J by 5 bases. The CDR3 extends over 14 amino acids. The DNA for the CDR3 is TGTGCCAGCAGTGATGGGACAGGGAATGAAAAACTGTTTTTT. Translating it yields CASSDGTGNEKLFF.

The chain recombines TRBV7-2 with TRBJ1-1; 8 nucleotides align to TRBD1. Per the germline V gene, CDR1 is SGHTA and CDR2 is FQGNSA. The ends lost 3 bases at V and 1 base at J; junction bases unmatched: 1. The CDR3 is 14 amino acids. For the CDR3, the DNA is TGTGCCAGCAGCTTTGGACAGGGGAACACTGAAGCTTTCTTT. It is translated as CASSFGQGNTEAFF. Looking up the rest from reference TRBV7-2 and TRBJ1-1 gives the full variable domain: GAGVSQSPSNKVTEKGKDVELRCDPISGHTALYWYRQSLGQGLEFLIYFQGNSAPDKSGLPSDRFSAERTGGSVSTLTIQRTQQEDSAVYLCASSFGQGNTEAFFGQGTRLTVV.

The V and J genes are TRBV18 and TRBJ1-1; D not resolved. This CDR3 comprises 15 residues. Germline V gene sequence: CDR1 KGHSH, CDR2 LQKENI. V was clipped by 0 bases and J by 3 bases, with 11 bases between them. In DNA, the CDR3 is TGTGCCAGCTCACCACCGGCCCGGCAGGACACTGAAGCTTTCTTT. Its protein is CASSPPARQDTEAFF. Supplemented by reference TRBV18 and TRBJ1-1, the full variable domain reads NAGVMQNPRHLVRRRGQEARLRCSPMKGHSHVYWYRQLPEEGLKFMVYLQKENIIDESGMPKERFSAEFPKEGPSILRIQQVVRGDSAAYFCASSPPARQDTEAFFGQGTRLTVV.

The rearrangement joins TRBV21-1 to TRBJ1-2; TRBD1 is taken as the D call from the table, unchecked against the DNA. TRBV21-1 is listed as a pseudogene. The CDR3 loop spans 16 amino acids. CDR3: CASSLPGTGRNYGYTF. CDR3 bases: TGTGCCAGCAGCTTACCCGGGACAGGGAGAAACTATGGCTACACCTTC.

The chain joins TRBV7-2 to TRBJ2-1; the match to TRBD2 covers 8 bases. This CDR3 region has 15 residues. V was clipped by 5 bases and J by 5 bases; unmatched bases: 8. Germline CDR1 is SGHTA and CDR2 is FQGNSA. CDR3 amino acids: CASSLSSGSNNEQFF. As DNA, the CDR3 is TGTGCCAGCAGCCTTTCAAGCGGGAGCAACAATGAGCAGTTCTTC. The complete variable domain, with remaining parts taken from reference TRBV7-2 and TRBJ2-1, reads GAGVSQSPSNKVTEKGKDVELRCDPISGHTALYWYRQSLGQGLEFLIYFQGNSAPDKSGLPSDRFSAERTGGSVSTLTIQRTQQEDSAVYLCASSLSSGSNNEQFFGPGTRLTVL.

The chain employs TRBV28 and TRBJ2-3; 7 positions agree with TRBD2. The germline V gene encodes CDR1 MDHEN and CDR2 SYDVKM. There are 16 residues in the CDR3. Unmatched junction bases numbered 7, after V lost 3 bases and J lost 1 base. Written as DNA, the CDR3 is TGTGCCAGCAGTTTTGAGCGGGGAGGGCGCACAGATACGCAGTATTTT. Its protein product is CASSFERGGRTDTQYF.

DNA of the CDR3: TGTGCCAGCAGCCCCATGGGGGCTAGCGGAACTTACAATGAGCAGTTCTTC. Translation: CASSPMGASGTYNEQFF. The rearrangement uses TRBV11-2 and TRBJ2-1; possibly TRBD2 for D (7 bases). This CDR3 spans 17 amino acids. Germline CDR1 SGHAT, CDR2 FQNNGV. Trimming shortened V by 5 bases and J by 4 bases, and 21 bases separated the two germline ends. Using reference TRBV11-2 and TRBJ2-1 for the parts outside the CDR3, the full variable domain is EAGVAQSPRYKIIEKRQSVAFWCNPISGHATLYWYQQILGQGPKLLIQFQNNGVVDDSQLPKDRFSAERLKGVDSTLKIQPAKLEDSAVYLCASSPMGASGTYNEQFFGPGTRLTVL.

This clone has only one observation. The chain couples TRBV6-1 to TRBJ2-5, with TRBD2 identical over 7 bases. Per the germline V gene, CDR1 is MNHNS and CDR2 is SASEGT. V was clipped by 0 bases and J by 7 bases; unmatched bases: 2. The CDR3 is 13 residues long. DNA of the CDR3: TGTGCCAGCAGTGAAGCCACGGGGGGGACCCAGTACTTC. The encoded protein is CASSEATGGTQYF.

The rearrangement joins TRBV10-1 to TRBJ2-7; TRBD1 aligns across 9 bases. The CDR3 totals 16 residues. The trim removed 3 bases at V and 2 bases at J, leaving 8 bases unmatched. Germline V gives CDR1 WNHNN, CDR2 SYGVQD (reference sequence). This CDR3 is CASSEQPGQGTYEQYF. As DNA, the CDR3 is TGCGCCAGCAGTGAACAACCGGGACAGGGCACCTACGAGCAGTACTTC.

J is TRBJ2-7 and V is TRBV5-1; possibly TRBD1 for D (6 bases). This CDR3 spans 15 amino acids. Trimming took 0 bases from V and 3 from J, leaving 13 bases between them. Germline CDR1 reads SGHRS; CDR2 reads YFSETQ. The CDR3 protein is CASSLAGRGSYEQYF. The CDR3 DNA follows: TGCGCCAGCAGCTTGGCCGGCAGGGGAAGCTACGAGCAGTACTTC.